What follows are 30 T cell receptor beta chains derived from one specimen sequenced in a study of graft-versus-host responses after intestinal transplantation. The method was immunoSEQ multiplex PCR; TCRdb's version includes in-frame clones alone and lacks a portion of them. The data hold about 47,000 clones, with over 85% observed a single time. The sequencing used PBMCs, collected roughly 860 days after a first intestinal transplant, on the day of a second. The source is a human patient who received an intestinal transplant, so some T cells may come from the graft donor.

V and J are TRBV2 and TRBJ1-3; weak D call: TRBD1 (6 bases). This CDR3 comprises 19 residues. Trimming removed 2 bases at V and 0 bases at J, with 20 bases between. Germline V gives CDR1 SNHLY, CDR2 FYNNEI. CDR3 DNA sequence: TGTGCCAGCAGTGAAATATGGGGGCGGACAGCTTCCTCTGGAAACACCATATATTTT. Amino acid sequence: CASSEIWGRTASSGNTIYF.

This clone is a singleton in its sample. The chain recombines TRBV6-1 with TRBJ2-6; TRBD1 is a possible D gene (6 bases). Deletions cut 4 bases from V and 1 base from J, with 11 bases between. This CDR3 spans 16 amino acids. Germline lookup yields CDR1 MNHNS and CDR2 SASEGT. In nucleotides, the CDR3 is TGTGCCAGCAGTGCAAATAGGGGGTCTGGGGCCAACGTCCTGACTTTC. Its protein is CASSANRGSGANVLTF.

The CDR3 DNA is TGTGCCAGTGAAGGGGCCGAGCTCAACGCGTTCTTC. It yields the protein CASEGAELNAFF. The chain is built from TRBV2 and TRBJ2-1; D might be TRBD1 (5 bases). There are 12 residues in the CDR3. Germline V CDR1 and CDR2: SNHLY, FYNNEI. V was cut by 9 bases and J by 15 bases, with 21 bases left in between.

This clone was seen only a few times. The J gene is TRBJ1-3, the V gene TRBV19; weak D call: TRBD1 (5 bases). This CDR3 region has 15 residues. CDR1 and CDR2 (germline): LNHDA, SQIVND (reference sequence). V lost 3 bases and J 4 bases, leaving 13 bases between the germline ends. CDR3 coding DNA: TGTGCCAGTAGTATGGGGACCCGGAGGGGAAACACCATATATTTT. Its translation: CASSMGTRRGNTIYF.

V usage is TRBV6-6 and J usage is TRBJ1-2, with 9 bases fitting TRBD1. CDR3 length: 15 residues. V lost 4 bases and J lost 6; bases outside the gene matches: 9. Germline V CDR1 and CDR2: MNHNY, SVGAGI (reference sequence). This CDR3 is CASSFRTGARDGYTF. The CDR3 nucleotides are TGTGCCAGCAGTTTCAGGACAGGGGCTAGGGATGGCTACACCTTC.

Comments on this clone: One end of the junction does not line up with germline, which may come from a read error. V gene TRBV7-7 combines with J gene TRBJ2-1; 7 bases match TRBD2. The CDR3 has 15 residues. Germline lookup yields CDR1 SSHAT and CDR2 FNYEAQ (reference sequence). The CDR3 DNA is TGTGCTAGCAGCTTAGGGAGGGAAAGTGGGAATGAGCAGTTCTTC. Translation gives CASSLGRESGNEQFF. Together with reference TRBV7-7 and TRBJ2-1, the CDR3 gives the full variable domain: GAGVSQSPRYKVTKRGQDVTLRCDPISSHATLYWYQQALGQGPEFLTYFNYEAQPDKSGLPSDRFSAERPEGSISTLTIQRTEQRDSAMYRCASSLGRESGNEQFFGPGTRLTVL.

This clone was observed a single time. The chain combines TRBV11-3 with TRBJ2-1; D may be TRBD2 (6 bases). Trimming removed 5 bases from V and 6 bases from J, with 11 bases in between. The CDR3 totals 13 residues. Germline-derived CDR1 and CDR2 are SGHNT and YENEEA. The CDR3 loop reads CASSPDSGNEQFF. The CDR3 coding sequence is TGTGCCAGCAGCCCCGATAGCGGCAATGAGCAGTTCTTC.

Comments on this clone: Its ends do not fully match the called genes, so a read error is possible. V is TRBV5-6 and J is TRBJ2-1, with 7 bases identical to TRBD2. This CDR3 is 12 amino acids long. The germline V gene has CDR1 SGHDT and CDR2 YYEEEE. The CDR3 coding sequence is TGTGCCGGCAGGATAAGCGGGGATGAGCAGTTCTTC. This translates into CAGRISGDEQFF.

The chain joins TRBV2 to TRBJ2-3; D uncertain. CDR3 length: 11 amino acids. The V gene's germline CDR1 is SNHLY and CDR2 FYNNEI. The V end was cut by 8 bases, the J end by 6 bases, with 9 bases between. The CDR3 DNA follows: TGTGCCAGCCTCTATAGGGATACGCAGTATTTT. This encodes CASLYRDTQYF.

This chain uses TRBV7-9 with TRBJ2-1, with D perhaps TRBD1 (5 bases). This CDR3 is 14 amino acids long. V dropped 5 bases and J dropped 4 bases, with 12 bases sitting between them. Germline V gives CDR1 SEHNR, CDR2 FQNEAQ (reference sequence). The CDR3 spells CASSLRTHYNEQFF. CDR3 coding DNA: TGTGCCAGCAGCCTACGGACACATTACAATGAGCAGTTCTTC.

J is TRBJ1-2 and V is TRBV14, with 9 bases lining up with TRBD1. The CDR3 has 14 residues. Germline CDR1 SGHDN, CDR2 FVKESK. Trimming cost V 3 bases and J 9 bases; bases outside gene matches: 8. The DNA for the CDR3 is TGTGCCAGCAGCCAGTACGGGACAGGGAGGCGCTACACCTTC. Amino acids: CASSQYGTGRRYTF.

The rearrangement joins TRBV19 to TRBJ2-5; 9 positions match TRBD1. The CDR3 has 17 amino acids. The V segment lost 1 base and the J segment 0 bases; nucleotides outside the gene matches: 6. Germline-derived CDR1 and CDR2 are LNHDA and SQIVND (reference sequence). The CDR3 DNA reads TGTGCCAGTAGTATAGGGGGACAGGGAGGTTACCAAGAGACCCAGTACTTC. Its translation: CASSIGGQGGYQETQYF. Drawing the rest from reference TRBV19 and TRBJ2-5, the complete variable domain is DGGITQSPKYLFRKEGQNVTLSCEQNLNHDAMYWYRQDPGQGLRLIYYSQIVNDFQKGDIAEGYSVSREKKESFPLTVTSAQKNPTAFYLCASSIGGQGGYQETQYFGPGTRLLVL.

Note on this clone: At one end, the junction sequence differs from germline, possibly due to a read error. The chain recombines TRBV5-6 with TRBJ1-2; D perhaps matches TRBD1 (6 bases). Looked up from germline, CDR1 is SGHDT and CDR2 is YYEEEE. This CDR3 has 13 amino acids. CDR3 in DNA: TGTGCCAGCAACTTGGACAGTAACTATGGCTACACCTTC. Protein: CASNLDSNYGYTF.

The chain employs TRBV7-3 and TRBJ2-3; D possibly uses TRBD1 or TRBD2 (5 bases each). The V and J ends lost 2 bases and 0 bases respectively, with 6 bases between them. The CDR3 runs 14 residues. Germline CDR1 SGHTA, CDR2 FQGTGA. CDR3 loop: CASSLGTSTDTQYF. CDR3 sequence (DNA): TGTGCCAGCAGCTTAGGGACCAGCACAGATACGCAGTATTTT.

The chain recombines TRBV9 with TRBJ1-5; D is possibly TRBD1 (5 bases). Trimming stripped 0 bases from V and 8 bases from J, with 15 bases between. Germline lookup yields CDR1 SGDLS and CDR2 YYNGEE. The CDR3 totals 15 residues. In DNA form, the CDR3 reads TGTGCCAGCAGCGTAGGGGGGGTGCGTTTGGAGCCCCAGCATTTT. This encodes CASSVGGVRLEPQHF.

The V call is TRBV27, the J call TRBJ2-1; D may be TRBD2 (6 bases). V lost 5 bases to trimming and J lost 9 bases, with 17 bases between them. Germline V gene sequence: CDR1 MNHEY, CDR2 SMNVEV (reference sequence). The CDR3 has 14 amino acids. This CDR3 is CASSVRVGGVEQFF. CDR3 coding DNA: TGTGCCAGCAGTGTCCGCGTAGGAGGGGTTGAGCAGTTCTTC.

The chain carries TRBV30 and TRBJ2-5; D uncertain. V dropped 3 bases and J dropped 1 base, with 9 bases sitting between them. From germline, CDR1 is GTSNPN and CDR2 SVGIG (reference sequence). The length of the CDR3 is 13 residues. CDR3 DNA sequence: TGTGCCTGGAGCATTAGCCTCCAAGAGACCCAGTACTTC. Its translation: CAWSISLQETQYF.

V and J are TRBV27 and TRBJ2-2; D ambiguous. Germline V gives CDR1 MNHEY, CDR2 SMNVEV (reference sequence). This CDR3 is 15 amino acids long. Trimming removed 8 bases from V and 4 bases from J, with 17 bases in between. DNA for the CDR3: TGTGCCAGCGCCCCCTCGAGCGTCCCCACCGGGGAGCTGTTTTTT. It translates to CASAPSSVPTGELFF.

This clone was counted once. This chain uses TRBV29-1 with TRBJ1-5; the D is unclear. CDR1 SQVTM and CDR2 ANQGSEA come from the germline V gene. The CDR3 length is 14 residues. V shed 4 bases and J shed 3 bases, with 13 bases lying between them. The CDR3 region is CSVGYGLDNQPQHF. The CDR3 region has the DNA TGCAGCGTTGGGTACGGTTTGGACAATCAGCCCCAGCATTTT.

As DNA, the CDR3 is TGTGCCAGCGAAGACAGGGTCGCCAACTATGGCTACACCTTC. Its protein is CASEDRVANYGYTF. The rearrangement uses TRBV11-2 and TRBJ1-2; TRBD1 aligns across 7 bases. CDR3 length: 14 residues. Germline assignment: CDR1 SGHAT and CDR2 FQNNGV. Trimming at V came to 8 bases and at J to 2 bases, leaving 8 bases not matched to a gene.

This chain links TRBV11-3 with TRBJ2-2; no clear D. The germline V and J ends were trimmed by 5 bases and 1 base, with 8 bases remaining between them. CDR3 length equals 14 residues. The germline V gene has CDR1 SGHNT and CDR2 YENEEA. The CDR3 here is CASSTTLNTGELFF. The CDR3 region has the DNA TGTGCCAGCAGCACTACGCTGAACACCGGGGAGCTGTTTTTT.

Notes on this clone: The junction differs from germline at one of its ends, possibly a read error. The rearrangement uses TRBV13 and TRBJ2-1; D may be TRBD2 (7 bases). Germline CDR1 PRHDT, CDR2 FYEKMQ (reference sequence). The CDR3 extends over 17 amino acids. The CDR3 DNA is TGTGCCAGCAGCCCGGGGAGGGCTTTCAAAGGGGACAATGAGCGGTTCTTC. Its translation is CASSPGRAFKGDNERFF.

The chain couples TRBV18 to TRBJ2-1; weak D call: TRBD2 (5 bases). Germline CDR1 KGHSH, CDR2 LQKENI. This CDR3 spans 16 amino acids. V lost 3 bases and J 0 bases, leaving 12 bases between the germline ends. CDR3 sequence reads: CASSPRVLSSYNEQFF. The CDR3 DNA follows: TGTGCCAGCTCACCGAGGGTCTTGAGCTCCTACAATGAGCAGTTCTTC. The complete variable domain, with remaining parts taken from reference TRBV18 and TRBJ2-1, reads NAGVMQNPRHLVRRRGQEARLRCSPMKGHSHVYWYRQLPEEGLKFMVYLQKENIIDESGMPKERFSAEFPKEGPSILRIQQVVRGDSAAYFCASSPRVLSSYNEQFFGPGTRLTVL.

This rearrangement joins TRBV7-9 to TRBJ2-2; no clear D gene. The CDR3 is 16 amino acids. The ends were cut back, 6 bases at V and 8 bases at J, with 22 bases in the middle. CDR1 is SEHNR, CDR2 FQNEAQ, per germline (reference sequence). CDR3 protein: CASRAPSAGFSGELFF. For the CDR3, the DNA is TGTGCCAGCAGGGCACCGTCGGCAGGTTTCTCGGGGGAGCTGTTTTTT.

The chain carries TRBV5-1 and TRBJ1-1, with D possibly TRBD1 on 6 matching bases. Trimming left V 0 bases short and J 6 bases short, with 9 bases between. CDR1 is SGHRS, CDR2 YFSETQ, per germline. The CDR3 totals 13 residues. The CDR3 DNA sequence: TGCGCCAGCAGCTTGGTGGCAGGGGCTGAAGCTTTCTTT. Protein: CASSLVAGAEAFF.

The chain employs TRBV30 and TRBJ2-1; TRBD2 aligns across 8 bases. CDR3 size: 14 residues. With V trimmed by 3 bases and J by 3 bases, 4 bases remained unmatched. Looked up from germline, CDR1 is GTSNPN and CDR2 is SVGIG (reference sequence). CDR3 sequence reads: CAWSGLADYNEQFF. CDR3 coding DNA: TGTGCCTGGAGCGGACTAGCAGACTACAATGAGCAGTTCTTC.

V is TRBV6-4 and J is TRBJ2-3; 8 positions agree with TRBD2. The length of the CDR3 is 15 residues. Germline-derived CDR1 and CDR2 are MRHNA and SNTAGT. Unmatched junction bases numbered 0, after V lost 0 bases and J lost 1 base. CDR3 nucleotides: TGTGCCAGCAGTGACTCTAGCGGGGGCACAGATACGCAGTATTTT. Translated, it gives CASSDSSGGTDTQYF.

This clone appeared once. This chain uses TRBV27 with TRBJ2-6; D unclear. Germline CDR1 MNHEY, CDR2 SMNVEV (reference sequence). This CDR3 region has 17 residues. Trimming removed 2 bases from V and 3 bases from J, with 14 bases in between. The CDR3 spells CASSLNPGPGGANVLTF. CDR3 in DNA: TGTGCCAGCAGTTTAAACCCAGGTCCGGGTGGGGCCAACGTCCTGACTTTC.

CDR3 bases: TGTGCCAGCTCACCACCTGGCTCTTTCACCGGGGAGCTGTTTTTT. As protein: CASSPPGSFTGELFF. V is TRBV18 and J is TRBJ2-2, with D unclear. The germline V gene encodes CDR1 KGHSH and CDR2 LQKENI. The CDR3 consists of 15 residues. The germline V and J ends were trimmed by 0 bases and 4 bases, with 9 bases remaining between them.

The rearrangement joins TRBV9 to TRBJ1-2, with D possibly being TRBD1 (5 bases). Trimming removed 3 bases from V and 7 bases from J, with 16 bases in between. The CDR3 runs to 14 residues. Germline V gene lookup returns CDR1 SGDLS and CDR2 YYNGEE. In DNA form, the CDR3 reads TGTGCCAGCAGCGCCGGTTTGCCAAGGGGTGGCTACACCTTC. Amino acid sequence: CASSAGLPRGGYTF.